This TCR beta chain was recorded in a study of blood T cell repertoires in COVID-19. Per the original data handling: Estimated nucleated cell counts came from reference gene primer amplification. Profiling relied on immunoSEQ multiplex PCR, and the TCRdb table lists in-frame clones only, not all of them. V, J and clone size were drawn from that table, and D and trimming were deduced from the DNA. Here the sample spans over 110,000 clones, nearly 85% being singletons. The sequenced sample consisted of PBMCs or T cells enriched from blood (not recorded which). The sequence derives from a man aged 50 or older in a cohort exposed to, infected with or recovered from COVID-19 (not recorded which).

The CDR3 DNA reads as TGTGCCAGTAGTAGCCTCGGGACAGATAATTCACCCCTCCACTTT. This sequence encodes CASSSLGTDNSPLHF. The gene calls are TRBV19 and TRBJ1-6, with TRBD1 matching 7 bases. This CDR3 is 15 amino acids long. Per the germline V gene, CDR1 is LNHDA and CDR2 is SQIVND (reference sequence). V trimming: 4 bases; J trimming: 5 bases; junction bases outside the gene matches: 5.